The 20 T cell receptor beta chains given below trace back to one sample, sequenced in a study of vaccination effects on CD4 cells after COVID-19. These receptors are not linked to any known antigen. Antigen-specific CD4+ T cells were expanded (with viral peptide pools) by the ViraFEST assay ahead of sequencing. Subsequent to roughly 10 days of culture, CD4+ T cells were isolated. The person acquired a PCR-confirmed SARS-CoV-2 infection between March and December 2020. Everyone in the study got two shots of either the BNT162b2 or mRNA-1273 vaccine. Profiled with immunoSEQ multiplex PCR; TCRdb holds only in-frame clones, not every one. The sample has some 17,000 clones, 76% seen once. This material consisted of CD4+ T cells from PBMCs cultured with SARS-CoV-2 spike peptides, taken after COVID-19 vaccination. The receptors stem from a human donor who had a prior SARS-CoV-2 infection.

This clone has just a few counts. The gene calls are TRBV2 and TRBJ2-2, with TRBD2 as a possible D gene (5 bases). This CDR3 comprises 15 residues. CDR1 and CDR2 (germline): SNHLY, FYNNEI. Trimming pared 4 bases from V and 6 bases from J, leaving 15 bases between. CDR3 amino acids: CASSGRSGEAGELFF. The CDR3 DNA reads TGTGCCAGCAGTGGACGGAGCGGTGAGGCCGGGGAGCTGTTTTTT.

This sequence joins TRBV24-1 and TRBJ2-2; a weak D match, TRBD2 (6 bases). This CDR3 has 14 residues. Trimming pared 9 bases from V and 0 bases from J, leaving 10 bases between. The V gene's germline CDR1 is KGHDR and CDR2 SFDVKD. The CDR3 loop is CATGGDSNTGELFF. CDR3 nucleotide sequence: TGTGCCACCGGAGGGGACTCGAACACCGGGGAGCTGTTTTTT.

The V call is TRBV5-1, the J call TRBJ1-2; 7 nucleotides match TRBD1. There are 15 residues in the CDR3. Per germline, CDR1 SGHRS and CDR2 YFSETQ. The J segment lost 1 base and the V segment lost 5 bases, leaving 8 bases of the junction unmatched. CDR3 nucleotides: TGCGCCAGCAGTCGCGGACAGGCCATTAACTATGGCTACACCTTC. It encodes CASSRGQAINYGYTF.

V usage is TRBV10-3 and J usage is TRBJ1-2; 10 bases agree with TRBD1. Germline CDR1 reads ENHRY; CDR2 reads SYGVKD. The CDR3 has 16 residues. Trimming cost V 2 bases and J 3 bases; bases outside gene matches: 6. The CDR3, as DNA: TGTGCCATCAGTGAGGGAGGGGACAGGGGAGACTATGGCTACACCTTC. Translation gives CAISEGGDRGDYGYTF.

This clone was observed a single time. The J gene is TRBJ2-7, the V gene TRBV7-9; the D is unclear. The germline gives CDR1 SEHNR, CDR2 FQNEAQ (reference sequence). This CDR3 contains 14 residues. Trimming took off 5 bases at V and 3 bases at J, with 14 bases between the two ends. In DNA form, the CDR3 reads TGTGCCAGCAGCCTAATCCGGTTGGACTACGAGCAGTACTTC. This encodes CASSLIRLDYEQYF. Looking up the rest from reference TRBV7-9 and TRBJ2-7 gives the full variable domain: DTGVSQNPRHKITKRGQNVTFRCDPISEHNRLYWYRQTLGQGPEFLTYFQNEAQLEKSRLLSDRFSAERPKGSFSTLEIQRTEQGDSAMYLCASSLIRLDYEQYFGPGTRLTVT.

The chain is built from TRBV10-1 and TRBJ2-1, with TRBD2 matching 14 bases. From germline, CDR1 is WNHNN and CDR2 SYGVQD (reference sequence). The junction had 13 bases not matched to a gene; V was cut back by 4 bases and J by 14 bases. The CDR3 extends over 16 amino acids. Written as DNA, the CDR3 is TGCGCCAGCAGTGGTGTCGGGACTAGCGGGAGTTCCGAGGAGTTCTTC. It codes for CASSGVGTSGSSEEFF.

This sequence joins TRBV9 and TRBJ2-1; 8 bases match TRBD2. Germline V lookup: CDR1 SGDLS, CDR2 YYNGEE. The CDR3 is 16 residues long. V shed 1 base and J 6 bases; nucleotides not matched to a gene: 9. CDR3 bases: TGTGCCAGCAGCGTACGAAATCCAGCGGGGGCCAATGAGCAGTTCTTC. Encoded protein: CASSVRNPAGANEQFF. The full variable domain, with the rest looked up from reference TRBV9 and TRBJ2-1, is DSGVTQTPKHLITATGQRVTLRCSPRSGDLSVYWYQQSLDQGLQFLIQYYNGEERAKGNILERFSAQQFPDLHSELNLSSLELGDSALYFCASSVRNPAGANEQFFGPGTRLTVL.

The chain couples TRBV6-5 to TRBJ1-2; possibly TRBD1 for D (5 bases). The germline V and J ends were trimmed by 5 bases and 7 bases, with 20 bases remaining between them. In germline, CDR1 is MNHEY, CDR2 SVGAGI. The CDR3 has 15 amino acids. The CDR3 reads CASSPARAGGGGYTF. CDR3 coding DNA: TGTGCCAGCAGTCCCGCCAGGGCGGGTGGTGGTGGCTACACCTTC.

This clone was detected only a few times. This chain joins TRBV5-1 and TRBJ2-2; D possibly corresponds to TRBD1 (6 bases). Trimming took 0 bases from V and 4 from J, leaving 10 bases between them. This CDR3 comprises 15 residues. The germline V gene encodes CDR1 SGHRS and CDR2 YFSETQ. CDR3 protein: CASSLVQGGTGELFF. The CDR3 nucleotides read TGCGCCAGCAGCTTGGTACAGGGTGGCACCGGGGAGCTGTTTTTT.

This CDR3 reads CAISGQPRDYGYTF. In nucleotides, the CDR3 is TGTGCCATCAGTGGACAGCCAAGGGACTATGGCTACACCTTC. This chain joins TRBV10-3 and TRBJ1-2; weak D call: TRBD1 (5 bases). Looked up from germline, CDR1 is ENHRY and CDR2 is SYGVKD. The CDR3 extends over 14 amino acids. V was pared by 4 bases and J by 3 bases, with 12 bases between.

V gene TRBV7-2 combines with J gene TRBJ2-7; TRBD2 matches at 10 bases. The CDR3 extends over 15 amino acids. The trim removed 2 bases at V and 0 bases at J, leaving 1 base unmatched. CDR1 and CDR2 from the germline V gene are SGHTA and FQGNSA. In DNA form, the CDR3 reads TGTGCCAGCAGCTTAACTAGCGGGGTCTCCTACGAGCAGTACTTC. Its protein is CASSLTSGVSYEQYF.

This clone turned up a few times. The CDR3 protein is CASSYTQDSYNEQFF. In nucleotides, the CDR3 is TGTGCCAGCAGTTACACGCAAGACTCCTACAATGAGCAGTTCTTC. J is TRBJ2-1 and V is TRBV6-2 or TRBV6-3; unclear D gene. Per the germline V gene, CDR1 is MNHEY and CDR2 is SVGEGT. V lost 2 bases and J 0 bases, leaving 8 bases between the germline ends. The CDR3 contains 15 residues.

This rearrangement joins TRBV2 to TRBJ2-1, with D perhaps matching TRBD1 (6 bases). This CDR3 has 16 amino acids. The V and J ends lost 2 bases and 4 bases respectively, with 15 bases between them. CDR1 is SNHLY, CDR2 FYNNEI, per germline. DNA for the CDR3: TGTGCCAGCAGTGAAATGCGGACAGATCCTTACAATGAGCAGTTCTTC. As protein: CASSEMRTDPYNEQFF.

The chain joins TRBV5-1 to TRBJ2-1; possibly TRBD1 for D (7 bases). Trimming cost V 4 bases and J 7 bases, with 21 bases left between them. This CDR3 region has 16 residues. Germline V gives CDR1 SGHRS, CDR2 YFSETQ. CDR3 sequence (DNA): TGCGCCAGCAGCCAAGGGGGCGGGGTGATTGTTAATGAGCAGTTCTTC. It codes for CASSQGGGVIVNEQFF.

The chain has TRBV5-1 and TRBJ1-3; 7 nucleotides agree with TRBD1. There are 14 residues in the CDR3. Germline CDR1 is SGHRS and CDR2 is YFSETQ. V shed 2 bases and J 2 bases; nucleotides not matched to a gene: 1. CDR3 sequence (DNA): TGCGCCAGCAGCTTAGGGACAGCTGGAAACACCATATATTTT. Its protein is CASSLGTAGNTIYF.

The genes are TRBV9 and TRBJ1-2; 7 bases line up with TRBD1. The CDR3 totals 14 residues. CDR1 is SGDLS, CDR2 YYNGEE, per germline. The J segment lost 3 bases and the V segment lost 3 bases, leaving 5 bases of the junction unmatched. The CDR3: CASSDITGDYGYTF. The CDR3 region has the DNA TGTGCCAGCAGCGATATTACAGGGGACTATGGCTACACCTTC.

The chain combines TRBV24-1 with TRBJ2-1; D gene ambiguous. The CDR3 runs 13 residues. Germline values: CDR1 KGHDR, CDR2 SFDVKD. V was cut by 6 bases and J by 7 bases, with 12 bases left in between. DNA of the CDR3: TGTGCCACCAGTCCCGAGTCGGCTAATGAGCAGTTCTTC. Translation gives CATSPESANEQFF.

The chain is built from TRBV5-4 and TRBJ2-1; possible D gene TRBD2, 6 bases. CDR1 is SGHNT, CDR2 YYREEE, per germline (reference sequence). This CDR3 region has 16 residues. V shed 1 base and J shed 6 bases, with 17 bases lying between them. CDR3 coding DNA: TGTGCCAGCAGCTTGCCCGGGAGTAAGGTCAGCAATGAGCAGTTCTTC. As protein: CASSLPGSKVSNEQFF.

This clone has just a few counts. This sequence joins TRBV5-1 and TRBJ2-2, with a tentative D call TRBD2 (6 bases). V shed 6 bases and J shed 1 base, with 13 bases lying between them. The CDR3 length is 15 residues. Germline assignment: CDR1 SGHRS and CDR2 YFSETQ. The CDR3 nucleotides are TGCGCCAGCAAGGGGCGGGGTGAGAACACCGGGGAGCTGTTTTTT. Amino acids: CASKGRGENTGELFF.

V and J are TRBV18 and TRBJ1-5; D might be TRBD1 (5 bases). CDR1 is KGHSH, CDR2 LQKENI, per germline. The CDR3 runs to 14 residues. The ends were cut back, 3 bases at V and 5 bases at J, with 11 bases in the middle. CDR3 nucleotides: TGTGCCAGCTCACCCTCAGGGAGGGATCAGCCCCAGCATTTT. Its translation is CASSPSGRDQPQHF.